Sample share makes the clone carrying this T cell receptor (beta chain) medium-sized (0.01 to 0.1%). Its cognate antigen is unknown. The data belong to a study of spatial heterogeneity in lung cancer. Study as a whole: A strong correlation was found between TCR transcript counts in tumor regions and a T cell module score derived from matched bulk RNA-seq.

Study results and caveats: Tumors with more nonsynonymous mutations had more expanded intratumoral alpha and beta TCRs.

Time point defined: sample taken at primary tumor resection. The donors comprised 70 to 85 untreated early-stage non-small cell lung cancer patients. Whole RNA was taken from tumor, nontumor lung or frozen PBMC; it was then sequenced unsorted. Unique molecular identifiers tagged every individual TCR cDNA molecule. Using its own MiXCR run on the 5' RACE reads, TCRdb lists one record per CDR3 protein. The data contain 7,500 to 9,500 distinct CDR3 sequences, 5% of them singletons. This CDR3 is 14 amino acids long. Trimming pared 3 bases from V and 4 bases from J, leaving 10 bases between. Per the germline V gene, CDR1 is SGHAT and CDR2 is FQNNGV.

This chain joins TRBV11-2 and TRBJ2-1; the D gene is possibly TRBD1 (6 bases). Here the sequenced sample was lung tumor tissue, taken at surgery. This sequence originates from a female donor with early-stage non-small cell lung cancer. Here the CDR3 reads CASSFVQGYNEQFF. Written as DNA, the CDR3 is TGTGCCAGCAGCTTTGTTCAGGGGTACAATGAGCAGTTCTTC.